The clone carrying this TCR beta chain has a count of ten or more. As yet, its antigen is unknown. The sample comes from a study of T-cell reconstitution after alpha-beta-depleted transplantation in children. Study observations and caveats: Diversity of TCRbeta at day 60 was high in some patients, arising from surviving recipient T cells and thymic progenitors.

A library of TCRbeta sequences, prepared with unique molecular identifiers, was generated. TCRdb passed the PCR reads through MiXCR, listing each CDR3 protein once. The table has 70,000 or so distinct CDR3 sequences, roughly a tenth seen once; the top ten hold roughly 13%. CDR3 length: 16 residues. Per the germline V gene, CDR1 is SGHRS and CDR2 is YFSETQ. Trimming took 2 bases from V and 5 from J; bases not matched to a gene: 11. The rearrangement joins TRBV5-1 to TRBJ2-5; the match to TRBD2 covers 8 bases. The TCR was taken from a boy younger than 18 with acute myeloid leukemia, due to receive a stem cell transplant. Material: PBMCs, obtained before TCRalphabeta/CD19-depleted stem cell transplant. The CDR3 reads CASSLVGGGHGETQYF. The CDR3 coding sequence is TGCGCCAGCAGCTTAGTAGGCGGGGGGCACGGGGAGACCCAGTACTTC.